This T cell receptor (beta chain) was recovered during a study of CD8+CD57+ T cells in acquired aplastic anemia. Turning to the study itself: Sorted CD4+ and CD8+ cells gave an average of about 3 ug of DNA. Study-wide findings and caveats: Patients and controls shared roughly 28 CD8+ CDR3 sequences, which appeared highly expressed in patients and within their immunodominant clones.

Genomic DNA, serving as template, underwent TCR beta VDJ and CDR3 profiling. In TCRdb, the reads were re-called with MiXCR into one record per CDR3 protein. Of about 180,000 distinct CDR3 sequences in the sample, 48% were seen once. This clonotype was seen repeatedly, ten times or more. Its specificity is unknown. In patients chosen for sequencing, flow cytometry had shown CD8+CD57+ cell expansion. Acquired aplastic anemia of severe grade affected all patients. This CDR3 spans 14 amino acids. In germline, CDR1 is SGHRS, CDR2 YFSETQ. V was pared by 0 bases and J by 1 base, with 8 bases between. The rearrangement uses TRBV5-1 and TRBJ2-7; D uncertain. The sequenced material came from sorted CD4+, CD8+, or CD8+CD57+ T cells (not recorded which) from PBMCs. This clonotype was obtained from a human donor with aplastic anemia. Written as DNA, the CDR3 is TGCGCCAGCAGCTTGGTTGGCAGTTCCTACGAGCAGTACTTC. Translating gives CASSLVGSSYEQYF.